This is a list of T cell receptor beta chains from one sample in a study of blood T cell repertoires in COVID-19. Libraries were prepared by immunoSEQ multiplex PCR; TCRdb keeps only in-frame clonotypes and omits some of them. The table records a few hundred thousand clones, about 87% of them present only once. Sequences were obtained from peripheral blood. These receptor sequences come from a man in his 70s with acute or convalescent COVID-19. Each CDR3 is given with its conserved first and last residue. The D gene is left open where the match is weak. Size values are once, few and many counts, or a class for expanded clones, and some rows have none.

abundance	j_gene	d_gene	v_gene	CDR3nt	CDR3aa
NA	TRBJ2-1	TRBD2	TRBV27	TGTGCCAGCGGGAGGTGGCTAGCGGGTTTTGATGAGCAGTTCTTC	CASGRWLAGFDEQFF
NA	TRBJ1-2	NA	TRBV5-6	TGTGCCAGCAGCTTGGCCCAGGGAAGCTACACCTTC	CASSLAQGSYTF
NA	TRBJ2-3	NA	TRBV7-9	TGTGCCAGCAGCTTAGGAGCAGGAGGCGCAGATACGCAGTATTTT	CASSLGAGGADTQYF
NA	TRBJ2-7	TRBD2	TRBV4-1	TGCGCCAGCAGCCAAGTGGGGACTAGCATCCCCTACGAGCAGTACTTC	CASSQVGTSIPYEQYF
NA	TRBJ1-6	NA	TRBV5-6	TGTGCCAGCAGCTTGGTACAGGCGACCTATAATTCACCCCTCCACTTT	CASSLVQATYNSPLHF
NA	TRBJ2-2	TRBD2	TRBV7-2	TGTGCCAGCAGCTTAGTAAGCGGGGGGAACACCGGGGAGCTGTTTTTT	CASSLVSGGNTGELFF
NA	TRBJ1-2	NA	TRBV19	TGTGCCAGTAGGAGACAGGTTGCTTATGGCTACACCTTC	CASRRQVAYGYTF
NA	TRBJ2-7	NA	TRBV7-2	TGTGCCAGCAGCTTAGATCTCGCGACTACCTACGAGCAGTACTTC	CASSLDLATTYEQYF
NA	TRBJ1-4	NA	TRBV7-9	TGTGCCAGCAGCCGAGACAGTACATTAACTGAAAAACTGTTTTTT	CASSRDSTLTEKLFF
NA	TRBJ2-3	NA	TRBV5-1	TGCGCCAGCAGGGTAGGGGCAGATACGCAGTATTTT	CASRVGADTQYF
NA	TRBJ1-2	TRBD1	TRBV27	TGTGCCAGCAGAAGCTTGACAGGGTCTTCGCATGGCTACACCTTC	CASRSLTGSSHGYTF
once	TRBJ2-3	NA	TRBV5-4	TGTGCCAGCAGCTTGGTAGGGGCGGGCACAGATACGCAGTATTTT	CASSLVGAGTDTQYF
NA	TRBJ2-7	TRBD1	TRBV7-6	TGTGCCAGCAGCTTAGGGGGCGGACAGGTAGCCTACGAGCAGTACTTC	CASSLGGGQVAYEQYF
NA	TRBJ2-7	TRBD2	TRBV27	TGTGCCAGCACCCGCCGGGGGGGGAGCTACGAGCAGTACTTC	CASTRRGGSYEQYF
NA	TRBJ1-2	NA	TRBV7-2	TGTGCCAGCAGCTTAGGGGGGGGACTGAACTATGGCTACACCTTC	CASSLGGGLNYGYTF
NA	TRBJ1-6	TRBD1	TRBV29-1	TGCAGCGCCCGGACAGGGAATAATTCACCCCTCCACTTT	CSARTGNNSPLHF
NA	TRBJ1-1	TRBD1	TRBV2	TGTGCCAGCAGTGAAGACAGGGGGAACACTGAAGCTTTCTTT	CASSEDRGNTEAFF
NA	TRBJ2-7	TRBD2	TRBV6-2/TRBV6-3	TGTGCCAGCAGTCCCGGACTAGCGGGAGGCTACGAGCAGTACTTC	CASSPGLAGGYEQYF
NA	TRBJ2-5	NA	TRBV12-3/TRBV12-4	TGTGCCAGCAGCCCCGAGTGGGAGACCCAGTACTTC	CASSPEWETQYF
NA	TRBJ2-7	NA	TRBV18	TGTGCCAGCTCACCAGGGGGCGCCCCGGGGGAGCAGTACTTC	CASSPGGAPGEQYF
NA	TRBJ2-4	NA	TRBV29-1	TGCAGCGTTGAACGACTTTTAGCCAAAAACATTCAGTACTTC	CSVERLLAKNIQYF
NA	TRBJ1-2	NA	TRBV5-4	TGTGCCAGCAGCGAGACAACCAACTATGGCTACACCTTC	CASSETTNYGYTF
NA	TRBJ1-2	TRBD1	TRBV4-3	TGCGCCAGCAGCCAAGATCCGGCAGGGGGCTACTATGGCTACACCTTC	CASSQDPAGGYYGYTF
few	TRBJ1-4	TRBD1	TRBV4-2	TGTGCCAGCAGATACAGGGGCGGAGGGGAAAAACTGTTTTTT	CASRYRGGGEKLFF
NA	TRBJ2-1	TRBD2	TRBV5-1	TGCGCCAGCAGCTTTTTTTCGGGAGGGGGGAATGAGCAGTTCTTC	CASSFFSGGGNEQFF
NA	TRBJ2-2	TRBD2	TRBV7-9	TGTGCCAGCAGCTCGGGACTAGTTCTCACCGGGGAGCTGTTTTTT	CASSSGLVLTGELFF
NA	TRBJ2-5	TRBD1	TRBV29-1	TGCAGCGTTGAAGTGTGGGACAGGGGGCTACTCGGTCCCAAGACCCAGTACTTC	CSVEVWDRGLLGPKTQYF
once	TRBJ2-1	TRBD1	TRBV5-8	TGTGCCAGCAGCTCGCACGGACAGGGAGGTTTCAATGAGCAGTTCTTC	CASSSHGQGGFNEQFF
NA	TRBJ2-1	TRBD2	TRBV4-3	TGCGCCAGCTCCCTAGCGGGAGGGAGCAATGAGCAGTTCTTC	CASSLAGGSNEQFF